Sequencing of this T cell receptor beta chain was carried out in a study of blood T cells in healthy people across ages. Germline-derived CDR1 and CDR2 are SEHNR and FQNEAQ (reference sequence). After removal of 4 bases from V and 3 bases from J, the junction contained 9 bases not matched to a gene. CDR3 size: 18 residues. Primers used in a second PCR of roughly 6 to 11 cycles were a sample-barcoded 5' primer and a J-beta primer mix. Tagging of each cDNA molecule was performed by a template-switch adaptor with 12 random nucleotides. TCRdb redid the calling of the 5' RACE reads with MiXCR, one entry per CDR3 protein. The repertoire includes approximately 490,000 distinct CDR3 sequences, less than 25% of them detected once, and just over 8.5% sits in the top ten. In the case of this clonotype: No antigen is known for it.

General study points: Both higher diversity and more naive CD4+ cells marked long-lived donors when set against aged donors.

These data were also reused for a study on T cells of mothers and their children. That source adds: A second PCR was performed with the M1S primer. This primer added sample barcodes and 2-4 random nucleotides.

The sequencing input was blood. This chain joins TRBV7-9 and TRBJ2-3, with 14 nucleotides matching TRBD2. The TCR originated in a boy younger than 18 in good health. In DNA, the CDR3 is TGTGCCAGCAGCTCCACACGGACTAGCGGGGGGCGTACAGATACGCAGTATTTT. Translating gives CASSSTRTSGGRTDTQYF.